The sequence of this T cell receptor beta chain was determined in a study of blood T cell repertoires in COVID-19. In the study's own analysis: Quantification of nucleated cells was approximated via reference gene primer amplification. Measured with immunoSEQ multiplex PCR; TCRdb has only the in-frame clones, and not every one. The V and J calls and clone size were taken over from that table, and D and trimming were inferred from the DNA. The table records over 250,000 clones, over 75% of them present only once. This clone was seen only once. Germline V gene sequence: CDR1 SGDLS, CDR2 YYNGEE. The CDR3 sequence is 16 residues long. V shed 4 bases and J 1 base; nucleotides not matched to a gene: 8.

The clonotype originates from a woman in her seventies with acute or convalescent COVID-19. Specimen: peripheral blood. The V call is TRBV9, the J call TRBJ2-1, with 7 bases matching TRBD2. The CDR3 sequence: CASSTRGGKSYNEQFF. The DNA for the CDR3 is TGTGCCAGCAGCACCCGCGGGGGAAAATCCTACAATGAGCAGTTCTTC.